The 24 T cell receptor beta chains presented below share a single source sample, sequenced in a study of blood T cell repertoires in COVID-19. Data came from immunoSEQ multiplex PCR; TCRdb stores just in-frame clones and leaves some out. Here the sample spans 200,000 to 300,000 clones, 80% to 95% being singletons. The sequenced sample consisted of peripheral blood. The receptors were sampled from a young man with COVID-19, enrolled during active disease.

Written as DNA, the CDR3 is TGTGCCAGCTCAGCGGACAGGGTATATGGCTACACCTTC. Protein sequence: CASSADRVYGYTF. The V and J genes are TRBV18 and TRBJ1-2; 8 nucleotides align to TRBD1. The CDR3 is 13 amino acids. The ends lost 5 bases at V and 5 bases at J; junction bases unmatched: 4. Germline V gives CDR1 KGHSH, CDR2 LQKENI.

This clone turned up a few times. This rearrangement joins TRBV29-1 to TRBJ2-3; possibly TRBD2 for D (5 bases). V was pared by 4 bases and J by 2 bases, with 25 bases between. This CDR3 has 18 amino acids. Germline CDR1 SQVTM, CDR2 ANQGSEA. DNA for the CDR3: TGCAGCGTTGTAACGGTTGGAAGTAAACTACTAGACACAGATACGCAGTATTTT. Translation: CSVVTVGSKLLDTDTQYF.

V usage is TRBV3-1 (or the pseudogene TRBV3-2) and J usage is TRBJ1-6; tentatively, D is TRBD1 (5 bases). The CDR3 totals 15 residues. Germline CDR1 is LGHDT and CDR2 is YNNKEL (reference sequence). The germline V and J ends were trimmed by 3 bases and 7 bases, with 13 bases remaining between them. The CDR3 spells CASSQRQKLNSPLHF. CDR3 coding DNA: TGTGCCAGCAGCCAGAGACAGAAATTAAATTCACCCCTCCACTTT.

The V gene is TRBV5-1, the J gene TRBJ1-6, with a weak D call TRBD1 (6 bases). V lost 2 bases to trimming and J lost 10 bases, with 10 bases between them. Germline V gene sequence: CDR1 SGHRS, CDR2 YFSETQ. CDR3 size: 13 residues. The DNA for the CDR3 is TGCGCCAGCAGCTTCGGGGGGCGATCACCCCTCCACTTT. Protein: CASSFGGRSPLHF.

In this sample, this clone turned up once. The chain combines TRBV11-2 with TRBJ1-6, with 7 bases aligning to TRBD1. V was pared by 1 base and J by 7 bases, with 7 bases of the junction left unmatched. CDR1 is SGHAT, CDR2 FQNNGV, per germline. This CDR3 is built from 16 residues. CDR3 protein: CASSLATGAGNSPLHF. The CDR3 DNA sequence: TGTGCCAGCAGCTTAGCAACAGGGGCGGGCAATTCACCCCTCCACTTT.

The CDR3 nucleotides read TGTGCCAGCAGCCTTATCGATCAGCCCCAGCATTTT. It specifies CASSLIDQPQHF. The chain joins TRBV7-9 to TRBJ1-5; no firm D call. The germline V gene encodes CDR1 SEHNR and CDR2 FQNEAQ (reference sequence). Trimming took off 5 bases at V and 5 bases at J, with 7 bases between the two ends. This CDR3 is built from 12 residues.

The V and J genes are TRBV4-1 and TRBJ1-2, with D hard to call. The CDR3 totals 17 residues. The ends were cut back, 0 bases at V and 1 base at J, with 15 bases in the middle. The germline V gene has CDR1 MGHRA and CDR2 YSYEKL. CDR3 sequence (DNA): TGCGCCAGCAGCCAAGACCCGGGGAGCAGCTTTAACTATGGCTACACCTTC. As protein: CASSQDPGSSFNYGYTF.

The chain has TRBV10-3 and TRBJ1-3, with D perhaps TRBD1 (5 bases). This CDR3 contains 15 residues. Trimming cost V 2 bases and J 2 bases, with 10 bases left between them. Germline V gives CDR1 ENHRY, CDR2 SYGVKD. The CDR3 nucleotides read TGTGCCATCAGTGAGATACAGGCCCCTGGAAACACCATATATTTT. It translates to CAISEIQAPGNTIYF.

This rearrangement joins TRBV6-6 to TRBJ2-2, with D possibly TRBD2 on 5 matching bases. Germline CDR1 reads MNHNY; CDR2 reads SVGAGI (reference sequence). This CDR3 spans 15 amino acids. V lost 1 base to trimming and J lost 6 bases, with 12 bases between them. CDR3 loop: CASSYLAGSAGELFF. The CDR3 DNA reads TGTGCCAGCAGTTACTTGGCGGGCTCGGCCGGGGAGCTGTTTTTT.

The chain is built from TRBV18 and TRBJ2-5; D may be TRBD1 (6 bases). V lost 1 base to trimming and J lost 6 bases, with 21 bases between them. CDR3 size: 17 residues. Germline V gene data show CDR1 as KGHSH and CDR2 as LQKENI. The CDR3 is CASSPRGRQGIIKTQYF. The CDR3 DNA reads TGTGCCAGCTCACCACGGGGACGGCAGGGGATCATTAAGACCCAGTACTTC.

The CDR3 DNA reads TGTGCCAGCAGGCGGCCGGGACAGGGGGCGAGAGGGGCCAACGTCCTGACTTTC. Encoded protein: CASRRPGQGARGANVLTF. This chain uses TRBV11-2 with TRBJ2-6; TRBD1 matches 12 bases. V was pared by 6 bases and J by 4 bases, with 10 bases of the junction left unmatched. Germline CDR1 reads SGHAT; CDR2 reads FQNNGV. CDR3 length equals 18 residues.

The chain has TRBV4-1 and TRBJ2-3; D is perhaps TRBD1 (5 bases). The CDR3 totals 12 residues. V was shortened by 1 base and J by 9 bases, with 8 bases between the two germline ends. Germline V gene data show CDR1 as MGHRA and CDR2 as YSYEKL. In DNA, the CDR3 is TGCGCCAGCAGCCAAGTAGGGGCAACGCAGTATTTT. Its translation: CASSQVGATQYF.

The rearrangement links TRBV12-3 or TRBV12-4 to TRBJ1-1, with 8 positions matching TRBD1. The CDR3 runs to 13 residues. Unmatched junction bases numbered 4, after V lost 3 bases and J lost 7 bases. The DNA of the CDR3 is TGTGCCAGCAGTTTTATTGGACAGGGTGAAGCTTTCTTT. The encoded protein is CASSFIGQGEAFF.

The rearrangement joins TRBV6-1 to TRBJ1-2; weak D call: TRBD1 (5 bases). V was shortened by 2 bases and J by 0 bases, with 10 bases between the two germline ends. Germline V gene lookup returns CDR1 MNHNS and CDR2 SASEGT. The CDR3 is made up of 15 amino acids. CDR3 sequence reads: CASSEYGGSNYGYTF. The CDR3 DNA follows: TGTGCCAGCAGTGAATACGGGGGATCTAACTATGGCTACACCTTC.

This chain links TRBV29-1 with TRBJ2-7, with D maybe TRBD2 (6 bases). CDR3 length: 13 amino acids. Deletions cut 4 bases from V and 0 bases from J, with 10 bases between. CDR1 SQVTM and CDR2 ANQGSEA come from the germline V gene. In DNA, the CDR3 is TGCAGCGTTGTTAGCGGATTCTCCTACGAGCAGTACTTC. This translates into CSVVSGFSYEQYF.

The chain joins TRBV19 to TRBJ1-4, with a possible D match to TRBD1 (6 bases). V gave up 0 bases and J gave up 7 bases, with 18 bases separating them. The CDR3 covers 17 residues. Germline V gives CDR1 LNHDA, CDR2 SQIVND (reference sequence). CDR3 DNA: TGTGCCAGTAGTATAGAGGGACAAGATGCGGCGGGTGAAAAACTGTTTTTT. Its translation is CASSIEGQDAAGEKLFF. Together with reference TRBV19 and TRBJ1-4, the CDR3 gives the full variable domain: DGGITQSPKYLFRKEGQNVTLSCEQNLNHDAMYWYRQDPGQGLRLIYYSQIVNDFQKGDIAEGYSVSREKKESFPLTVTSAQKNPTAFYLCASSIEGQDAAGEKLFFGSGTQLSVL.

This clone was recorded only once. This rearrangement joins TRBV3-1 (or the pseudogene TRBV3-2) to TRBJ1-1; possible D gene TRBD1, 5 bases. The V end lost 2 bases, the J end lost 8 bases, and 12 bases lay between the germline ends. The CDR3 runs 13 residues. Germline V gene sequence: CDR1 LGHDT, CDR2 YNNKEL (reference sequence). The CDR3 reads CASSQSFRVEAFF. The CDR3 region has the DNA TGTGCCAGCAGCCAATCATTCAGGGTAGAAGCTTTCTTT.

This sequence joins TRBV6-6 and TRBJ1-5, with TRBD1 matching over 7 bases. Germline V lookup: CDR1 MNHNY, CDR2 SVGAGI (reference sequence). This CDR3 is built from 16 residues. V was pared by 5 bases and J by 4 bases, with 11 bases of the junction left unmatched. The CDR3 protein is CASSRQGPGGNQPQHF. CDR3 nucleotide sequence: TGTGCCAGCAGTCGACAGGGTCCGGGCGGTAATCAGCCCCAGCATTTT.

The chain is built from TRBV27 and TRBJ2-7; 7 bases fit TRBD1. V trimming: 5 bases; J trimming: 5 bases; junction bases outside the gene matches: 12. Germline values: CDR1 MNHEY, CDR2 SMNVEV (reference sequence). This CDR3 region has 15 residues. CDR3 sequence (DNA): TGTGCCAGCAGTCAGGAGACAGGGAGATTAGACGAGCAGTACTTC. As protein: CASSQETGRLDEQYF.

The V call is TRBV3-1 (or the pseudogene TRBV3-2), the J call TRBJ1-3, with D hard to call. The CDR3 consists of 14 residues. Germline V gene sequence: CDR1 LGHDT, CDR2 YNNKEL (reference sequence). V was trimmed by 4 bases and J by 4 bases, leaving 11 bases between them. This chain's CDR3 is CASSPGSGGNTIYF. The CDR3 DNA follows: TGTGCCAGCAGCCCGGGGTCGGGGGGAAACACCATATATTTT.

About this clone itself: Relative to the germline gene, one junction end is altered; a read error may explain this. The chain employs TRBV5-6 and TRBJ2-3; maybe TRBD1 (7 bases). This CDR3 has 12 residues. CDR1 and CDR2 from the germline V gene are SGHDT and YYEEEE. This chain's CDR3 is CASSLEAGGLRF. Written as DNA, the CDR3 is TGTGCCAGCAGCTTGGAGGCAGGGGGGCTAAGGTTT.

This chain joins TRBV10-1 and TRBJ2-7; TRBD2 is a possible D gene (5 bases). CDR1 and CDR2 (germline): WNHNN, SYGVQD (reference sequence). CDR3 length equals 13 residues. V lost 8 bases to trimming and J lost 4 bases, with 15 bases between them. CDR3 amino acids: CASGGLTVYEQYF. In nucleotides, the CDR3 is TGCGCCAGCGGAGGACTGACCGTGTACGAGCAGTACTTC.

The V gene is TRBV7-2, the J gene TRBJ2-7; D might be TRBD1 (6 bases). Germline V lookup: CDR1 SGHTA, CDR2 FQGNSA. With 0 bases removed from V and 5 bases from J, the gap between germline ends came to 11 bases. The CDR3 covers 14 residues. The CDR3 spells CASSLAGAIHEQYF. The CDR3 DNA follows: TGTGCCAGCAGCTTAGCGGGGGCGATCCACGAGCAGTACTTC.

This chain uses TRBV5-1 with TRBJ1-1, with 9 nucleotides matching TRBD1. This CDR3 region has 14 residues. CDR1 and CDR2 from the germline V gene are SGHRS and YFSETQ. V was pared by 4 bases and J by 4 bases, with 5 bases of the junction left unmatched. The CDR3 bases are TGCGCCAGCAGCGTTGGGACAGGGAGCACTGAAGCTTTCTTT. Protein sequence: CASSVGTGSTEAFF.